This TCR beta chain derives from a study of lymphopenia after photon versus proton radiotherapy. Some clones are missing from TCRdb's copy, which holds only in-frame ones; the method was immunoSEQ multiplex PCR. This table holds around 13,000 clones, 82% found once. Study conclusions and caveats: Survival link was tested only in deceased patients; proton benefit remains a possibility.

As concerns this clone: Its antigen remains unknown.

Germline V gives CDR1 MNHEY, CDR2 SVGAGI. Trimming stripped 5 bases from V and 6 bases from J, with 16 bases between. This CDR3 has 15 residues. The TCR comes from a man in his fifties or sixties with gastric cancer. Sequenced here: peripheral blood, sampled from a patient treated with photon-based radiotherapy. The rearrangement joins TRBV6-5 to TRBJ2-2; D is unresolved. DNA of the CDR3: TGTGCCAGCAGTACCCAAAAAAGTTTCTCCGGGGAGCTGTTTTTT. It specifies CASSTQKSFSGELFF.